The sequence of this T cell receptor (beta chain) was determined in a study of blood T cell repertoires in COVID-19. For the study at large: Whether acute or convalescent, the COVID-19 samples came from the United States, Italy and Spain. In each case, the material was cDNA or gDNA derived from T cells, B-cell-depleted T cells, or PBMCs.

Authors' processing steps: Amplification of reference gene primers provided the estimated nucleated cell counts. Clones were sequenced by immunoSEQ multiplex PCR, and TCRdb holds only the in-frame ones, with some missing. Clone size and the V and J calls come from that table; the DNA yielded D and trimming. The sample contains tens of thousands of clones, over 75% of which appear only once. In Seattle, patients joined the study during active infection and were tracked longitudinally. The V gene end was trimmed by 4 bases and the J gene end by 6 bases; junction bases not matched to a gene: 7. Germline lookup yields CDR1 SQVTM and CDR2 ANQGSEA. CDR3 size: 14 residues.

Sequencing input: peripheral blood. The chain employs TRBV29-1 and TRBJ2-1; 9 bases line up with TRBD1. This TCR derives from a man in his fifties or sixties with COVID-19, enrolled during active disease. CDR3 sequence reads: CSVGGTGQSNEQFF. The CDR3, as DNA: TGCAGCGTTGGGGGGACAGGGCAATCCAATGAGCAGTTCTTC.